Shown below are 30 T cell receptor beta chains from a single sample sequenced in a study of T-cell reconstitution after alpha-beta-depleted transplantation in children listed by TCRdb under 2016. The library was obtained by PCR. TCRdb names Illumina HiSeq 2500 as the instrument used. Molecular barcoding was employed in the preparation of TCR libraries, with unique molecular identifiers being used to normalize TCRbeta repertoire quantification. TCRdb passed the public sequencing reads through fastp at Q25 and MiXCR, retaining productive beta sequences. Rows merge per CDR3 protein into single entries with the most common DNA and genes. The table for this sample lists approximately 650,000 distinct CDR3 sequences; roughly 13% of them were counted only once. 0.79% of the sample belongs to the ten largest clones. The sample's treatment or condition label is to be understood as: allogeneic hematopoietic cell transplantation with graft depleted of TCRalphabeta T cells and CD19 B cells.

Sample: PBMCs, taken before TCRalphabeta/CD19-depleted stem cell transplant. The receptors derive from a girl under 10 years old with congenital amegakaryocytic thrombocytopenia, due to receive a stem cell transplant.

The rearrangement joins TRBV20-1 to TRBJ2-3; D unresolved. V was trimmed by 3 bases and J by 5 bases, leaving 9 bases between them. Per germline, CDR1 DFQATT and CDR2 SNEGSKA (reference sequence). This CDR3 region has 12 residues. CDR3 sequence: CSASPIRDTQYF. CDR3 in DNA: TGCAGTGCTAGCCCCATCAGAGATACGCAGTATTTT.

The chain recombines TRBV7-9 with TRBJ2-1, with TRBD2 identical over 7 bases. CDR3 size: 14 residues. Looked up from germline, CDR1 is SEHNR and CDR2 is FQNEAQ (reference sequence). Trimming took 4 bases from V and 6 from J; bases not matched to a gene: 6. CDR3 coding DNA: TGTGCCAGCAGCTCCGGGACTATTATCAATGAGCAGTTCTTC. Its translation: CASSSGTIINEQFF.

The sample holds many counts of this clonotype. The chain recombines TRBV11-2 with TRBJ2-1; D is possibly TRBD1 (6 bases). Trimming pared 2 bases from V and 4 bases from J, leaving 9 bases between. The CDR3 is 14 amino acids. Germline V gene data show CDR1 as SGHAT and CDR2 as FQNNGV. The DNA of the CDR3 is TGTGCCAGCAGCTTATGGACAGAATACAATGAGCAGTTCTTC. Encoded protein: CASSLWTEYNEQFF.

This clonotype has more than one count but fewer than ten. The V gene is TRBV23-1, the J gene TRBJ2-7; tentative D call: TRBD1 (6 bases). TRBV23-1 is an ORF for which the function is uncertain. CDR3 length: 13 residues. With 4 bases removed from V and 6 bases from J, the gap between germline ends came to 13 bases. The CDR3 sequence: CASSPRTAPEQYF. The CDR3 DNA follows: TGCGCCAGCAGTCCTCGGACAGCGCCCGAGCAGTACTTC.

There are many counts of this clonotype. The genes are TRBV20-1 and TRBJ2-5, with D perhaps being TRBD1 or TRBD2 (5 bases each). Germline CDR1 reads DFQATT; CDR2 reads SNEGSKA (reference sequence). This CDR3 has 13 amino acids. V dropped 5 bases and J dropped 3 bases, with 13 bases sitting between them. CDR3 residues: CSARWGPKETQYF. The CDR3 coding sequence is TGCAGTGCTCGGTGGGGACCCAAAGAGACCCAGTACTTC.

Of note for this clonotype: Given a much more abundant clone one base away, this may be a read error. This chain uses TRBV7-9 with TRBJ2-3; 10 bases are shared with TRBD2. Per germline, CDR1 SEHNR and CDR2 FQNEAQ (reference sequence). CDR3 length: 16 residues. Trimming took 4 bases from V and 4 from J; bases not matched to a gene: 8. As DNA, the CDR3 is TGTGCCAGCAGCTCGTTACTAGCGGGAAGCGCAGATACGCAGTATTTT. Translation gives CASSSLLAGSADTQYF. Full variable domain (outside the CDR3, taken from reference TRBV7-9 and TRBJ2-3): DTGVSQNPRHKITKRGQNVTFRCDPISEHNRLYWYRQTLGQGPEFLTYFQNEAQLEKSRLLSDRFSAERPKGSFSTLEIQRTEQGDSAMYLCASSSLLAGSADTQYFGPGTRLTVL.

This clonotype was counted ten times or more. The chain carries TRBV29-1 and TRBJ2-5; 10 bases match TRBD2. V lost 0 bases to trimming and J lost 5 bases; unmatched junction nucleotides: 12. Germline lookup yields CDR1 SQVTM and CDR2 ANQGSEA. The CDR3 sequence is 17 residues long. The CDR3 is CSVEDQSASGSMETQYF. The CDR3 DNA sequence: TGCAGCGTTGAAGATCAATCGGCTAGCGGGAGCATGGAGACCCAGTACTTC.

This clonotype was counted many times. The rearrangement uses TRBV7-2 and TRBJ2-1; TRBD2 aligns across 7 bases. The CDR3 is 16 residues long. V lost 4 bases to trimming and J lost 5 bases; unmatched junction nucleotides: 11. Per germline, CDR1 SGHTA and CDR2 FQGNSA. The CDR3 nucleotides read TGTGCCAGCAGCTCGAATGGGGGACTATTCAACAATGAGCAGTTCTTC. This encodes CASSSNGGLFNNEQFF.

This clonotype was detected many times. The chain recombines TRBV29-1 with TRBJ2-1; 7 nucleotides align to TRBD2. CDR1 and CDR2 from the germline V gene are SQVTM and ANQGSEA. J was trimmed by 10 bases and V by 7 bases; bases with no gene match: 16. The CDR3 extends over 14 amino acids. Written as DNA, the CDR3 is TGCAGCGCCGAATCGGGTGAGGCGGGAGAAGAGCAGTTCTTC. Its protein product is CSAESGEAGEEQFF.

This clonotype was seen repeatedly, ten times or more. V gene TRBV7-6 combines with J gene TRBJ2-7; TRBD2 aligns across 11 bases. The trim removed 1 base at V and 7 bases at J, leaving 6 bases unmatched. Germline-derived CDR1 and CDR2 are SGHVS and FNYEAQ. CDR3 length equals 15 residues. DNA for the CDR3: TGTGCCAGCAGCTTAGTAGCGGGAGGGCCCGGAGAGCAGTACTTC. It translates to CASSLVAGGPGEQYF.

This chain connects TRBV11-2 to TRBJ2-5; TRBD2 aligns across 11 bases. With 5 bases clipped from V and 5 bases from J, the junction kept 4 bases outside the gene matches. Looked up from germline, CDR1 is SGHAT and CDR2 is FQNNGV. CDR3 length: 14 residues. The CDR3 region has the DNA TGTGCCAGCAGCACATGGACTAGCGGGGAGACCCAGTACTTC. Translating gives CASSTWTSGETQYF.

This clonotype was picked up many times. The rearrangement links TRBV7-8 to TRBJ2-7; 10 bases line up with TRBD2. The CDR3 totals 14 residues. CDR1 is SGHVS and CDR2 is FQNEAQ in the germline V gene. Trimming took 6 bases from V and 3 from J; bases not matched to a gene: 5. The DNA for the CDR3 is TGTGCCAGCAGTTGGACTAGCGGCCTCTACGAGCAGTACTTC. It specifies CASSWTSGLYEQYF.

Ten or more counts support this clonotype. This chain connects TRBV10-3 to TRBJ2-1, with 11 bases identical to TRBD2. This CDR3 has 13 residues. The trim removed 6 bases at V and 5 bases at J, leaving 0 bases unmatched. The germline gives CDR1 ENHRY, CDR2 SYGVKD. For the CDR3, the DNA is TGTGCCATCAGGGGACTAGCGGACAATGAGCAGTTCTTC. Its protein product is CAIRGLADNEQFF.

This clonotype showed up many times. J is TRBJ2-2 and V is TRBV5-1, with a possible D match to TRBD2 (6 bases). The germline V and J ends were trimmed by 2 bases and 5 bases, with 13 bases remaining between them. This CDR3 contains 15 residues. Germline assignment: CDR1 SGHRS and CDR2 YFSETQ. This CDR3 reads CASSFGNSGTGELFF. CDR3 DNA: TGCGCCAGCAGCTTCGGTAACAGCGGGACCGGGGAGCTGTTTTTT.

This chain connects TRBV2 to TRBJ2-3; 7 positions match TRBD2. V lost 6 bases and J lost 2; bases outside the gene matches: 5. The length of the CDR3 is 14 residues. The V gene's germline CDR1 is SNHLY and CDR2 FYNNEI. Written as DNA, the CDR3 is TGTGCCAGCAGGAGCGGGACTAACACAGATACGCAGTATTTT. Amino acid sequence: CASRSGTNTDTQYF.

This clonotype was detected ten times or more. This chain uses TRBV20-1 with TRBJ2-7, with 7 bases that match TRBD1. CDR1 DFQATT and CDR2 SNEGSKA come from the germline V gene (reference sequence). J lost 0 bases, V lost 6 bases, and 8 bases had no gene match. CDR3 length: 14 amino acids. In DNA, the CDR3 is TGCAGTGCCCAGTCGGACAGGAGCTCCTACGAGCAGTACTTC. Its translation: CSAQSDRSSYEQYF.

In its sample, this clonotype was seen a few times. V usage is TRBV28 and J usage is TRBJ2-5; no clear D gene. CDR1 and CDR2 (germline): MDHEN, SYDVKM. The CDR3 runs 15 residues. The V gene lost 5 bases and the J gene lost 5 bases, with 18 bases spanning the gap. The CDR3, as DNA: TGTGCCAGCAGTACCGCCCGAACTGCGATGGAGACCCAGTACTTC. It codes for CASSTARTAMETQYF.

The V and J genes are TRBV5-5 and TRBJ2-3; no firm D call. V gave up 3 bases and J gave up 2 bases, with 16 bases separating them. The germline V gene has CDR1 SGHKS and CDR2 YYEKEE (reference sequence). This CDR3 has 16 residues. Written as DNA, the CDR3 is TGTGCCAGCAGCTCGATCCCGGACGGCCCCACAGATACGCAGTATTTT. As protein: CASSSIPDGPTDTQYF. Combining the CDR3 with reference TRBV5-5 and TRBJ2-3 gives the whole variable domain DAGVTQSPTHLIKTRGQQVTLRCSPISGHKSVSWYQQVLGQGPQFIFQYYEKEERGRGNFPDRFSARQFPNYSSELNVNALLLGDSALYLCASSSIPDGPTDTQYFGPGTRLTVL.

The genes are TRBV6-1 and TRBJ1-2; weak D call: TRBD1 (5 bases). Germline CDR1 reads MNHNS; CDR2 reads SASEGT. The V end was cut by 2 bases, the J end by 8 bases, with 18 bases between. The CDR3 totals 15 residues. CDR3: CASSELGTAGSGYTF. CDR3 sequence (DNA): TGTGCCAGCAGTGAATTAGGAACGGCAGGGAGCGGCTACACCTTC.

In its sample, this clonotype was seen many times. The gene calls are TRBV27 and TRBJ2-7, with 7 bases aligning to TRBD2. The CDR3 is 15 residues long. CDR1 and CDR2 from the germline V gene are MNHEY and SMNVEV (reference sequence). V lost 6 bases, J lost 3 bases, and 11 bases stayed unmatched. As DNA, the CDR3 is TGTGCCAGCAGCCTCGTGGGAGGGCCTTTCTACGAGCAGTACTTC. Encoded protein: CASSLVGGPFYEQYF.

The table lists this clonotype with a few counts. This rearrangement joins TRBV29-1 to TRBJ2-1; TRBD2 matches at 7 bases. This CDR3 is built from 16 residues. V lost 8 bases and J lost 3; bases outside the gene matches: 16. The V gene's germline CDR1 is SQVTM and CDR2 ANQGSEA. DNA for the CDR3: TGCAGCTCAAAGCTGATCGGCGGGAGAGTCTACAATGAGCAGTTCTTC. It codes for CSSKLIGGRVYNEQFF.

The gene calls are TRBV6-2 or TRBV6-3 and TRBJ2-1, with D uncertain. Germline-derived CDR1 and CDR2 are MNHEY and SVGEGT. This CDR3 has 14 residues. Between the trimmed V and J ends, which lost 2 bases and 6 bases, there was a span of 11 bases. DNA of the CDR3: TGTGCCAGCAGTTACATGGCAGGACCCAATGAGCAGTTCTTC. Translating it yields CASSYMAGPNEQFF.

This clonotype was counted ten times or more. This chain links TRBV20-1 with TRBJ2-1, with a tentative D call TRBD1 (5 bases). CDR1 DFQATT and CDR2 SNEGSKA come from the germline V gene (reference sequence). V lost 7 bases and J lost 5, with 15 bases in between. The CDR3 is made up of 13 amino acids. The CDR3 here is CSVPQGSHNEQFF. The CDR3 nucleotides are TGCAGTGTTCCTCAGGGATCCCACAATGAGCAGTTCTTC.

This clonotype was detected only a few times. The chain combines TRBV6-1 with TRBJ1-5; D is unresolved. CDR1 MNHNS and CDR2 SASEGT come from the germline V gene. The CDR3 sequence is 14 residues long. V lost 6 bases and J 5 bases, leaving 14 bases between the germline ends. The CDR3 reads CASREQLGYQPQHF. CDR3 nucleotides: TGTGCCAGCAGGGAGCAATTGGGATATCAGCCCCAGCATTTT.

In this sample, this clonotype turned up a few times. CDR3 sequence: CASSALGASYEQYF. Written as DNA, the CDR3 is TGTGCCAGCAGTGCCTTGGGGGCCTCCTACGAGCAGTACTTC. The chain uses TRBV6-4 and TRBJ2-7; perhaps TRBD1 as D (6 bases). Trimming took 4 bases from V and 0 from J, leaving 10 bases between them. The CDR3 length is 14 residues. Per the germline V gene, CDR1 is MRHNA and CDR2 is SNTAGT.

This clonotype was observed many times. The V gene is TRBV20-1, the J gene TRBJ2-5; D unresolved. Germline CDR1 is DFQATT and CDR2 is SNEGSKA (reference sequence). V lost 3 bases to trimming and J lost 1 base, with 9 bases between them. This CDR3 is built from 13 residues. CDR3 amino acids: CSASEDTQETQYF. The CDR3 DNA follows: TGCAGTGCTAGTGAAGATACCCAAGAGACCCAGTACTTC.

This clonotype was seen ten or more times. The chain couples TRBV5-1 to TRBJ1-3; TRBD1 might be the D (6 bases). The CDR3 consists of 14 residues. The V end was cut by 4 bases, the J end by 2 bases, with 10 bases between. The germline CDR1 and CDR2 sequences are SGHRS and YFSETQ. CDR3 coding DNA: TGCGCCAGCAGCCAGGAGGGGGCTGGAAACACCATATATTTT. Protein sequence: CASSQEGAGNTIYF.

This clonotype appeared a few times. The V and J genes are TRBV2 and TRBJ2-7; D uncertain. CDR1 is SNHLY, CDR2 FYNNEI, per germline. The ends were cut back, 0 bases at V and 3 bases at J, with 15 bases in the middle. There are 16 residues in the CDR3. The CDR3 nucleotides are TGTGCCAGCAGTGAAGCCCAATATCGTTCCGGCTACGAGCAGTACTTC. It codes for CASSEAQYRSGYEQYF.

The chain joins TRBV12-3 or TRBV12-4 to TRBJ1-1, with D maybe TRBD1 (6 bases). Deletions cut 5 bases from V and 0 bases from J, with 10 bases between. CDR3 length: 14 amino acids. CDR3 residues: CASSTGQMNTEAFF. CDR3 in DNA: TGTGCCAGCAGTACAGGACAGATGAACACTGAAGCTTTCTTT.

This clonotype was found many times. The CDR3 sequence: CASSLEGTYEQYF. CDR3 sequence (DNA): TGCGCCAGCAGCTTGGAGGGTACTTACGAGCAGTACTTC. The chain carries TRBV5-1 and TRBJ2-7; D call uncertain. This CDR3 region has 13 residues. Deletions cut 0 bases from V and 4 bases from J, with 8 bases between. Germline lookup yields CDR1 SGHRS and CDR2 YFSETQ.